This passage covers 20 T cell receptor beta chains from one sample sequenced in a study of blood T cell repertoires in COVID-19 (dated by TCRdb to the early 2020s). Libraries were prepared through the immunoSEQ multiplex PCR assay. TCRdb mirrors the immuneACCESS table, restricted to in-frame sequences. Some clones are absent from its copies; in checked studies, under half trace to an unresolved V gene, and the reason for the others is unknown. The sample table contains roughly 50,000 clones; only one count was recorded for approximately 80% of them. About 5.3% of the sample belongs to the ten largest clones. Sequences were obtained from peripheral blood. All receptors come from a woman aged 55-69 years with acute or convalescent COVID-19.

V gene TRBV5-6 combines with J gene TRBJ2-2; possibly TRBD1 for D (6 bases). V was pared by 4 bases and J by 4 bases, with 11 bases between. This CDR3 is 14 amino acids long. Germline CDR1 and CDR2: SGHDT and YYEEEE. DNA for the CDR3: TGTGCCAGCAGCGCGCACAGGGCCACCGGGGAGCTGTTTTTT. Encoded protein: CASSAHRATGELFF.

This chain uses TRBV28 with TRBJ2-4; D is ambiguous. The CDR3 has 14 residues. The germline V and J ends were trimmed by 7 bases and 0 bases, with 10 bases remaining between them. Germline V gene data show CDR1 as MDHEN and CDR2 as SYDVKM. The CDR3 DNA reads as TGTGCCAGCAAAAGACAACTAGCCAAAAACATTCAGTACTTC. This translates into CASKRQLAKNIQYF.

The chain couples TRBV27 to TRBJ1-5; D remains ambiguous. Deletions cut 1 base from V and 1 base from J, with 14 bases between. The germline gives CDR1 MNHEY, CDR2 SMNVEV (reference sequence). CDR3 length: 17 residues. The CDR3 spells CASSLFWGAGSNQPQHF. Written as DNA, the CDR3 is TGTGCCAGCAGTTTATTTTGGGGAGCGGGCAGCAATCAGCCCCAGCATTTT.

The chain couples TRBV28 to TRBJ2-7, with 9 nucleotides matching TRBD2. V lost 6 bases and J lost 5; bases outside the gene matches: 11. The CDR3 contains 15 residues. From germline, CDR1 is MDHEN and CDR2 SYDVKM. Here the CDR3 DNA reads TGTGCCAGCAGCATAACGGGACTAGCTCTCGACGAGCAGTACTTC. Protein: CASSITGLALDEQYF.

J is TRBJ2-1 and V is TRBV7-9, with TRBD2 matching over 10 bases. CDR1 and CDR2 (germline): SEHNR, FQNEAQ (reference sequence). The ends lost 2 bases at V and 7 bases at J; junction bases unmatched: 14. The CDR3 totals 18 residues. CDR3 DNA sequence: TGTGCCAGCAGCTTAAGGCCCCGGTCTAGCGGGAGACTTAATGAGCAGTTCTTC. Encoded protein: CASSLRPRSSGRLNEQFF.

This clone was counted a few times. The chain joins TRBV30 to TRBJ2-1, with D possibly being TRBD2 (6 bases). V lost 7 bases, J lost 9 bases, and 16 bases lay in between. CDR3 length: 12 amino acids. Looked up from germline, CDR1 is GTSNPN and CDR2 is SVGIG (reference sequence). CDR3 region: CASSRVSGEQFF. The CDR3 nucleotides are TGTGCCTCCAGCAGGGTTAGCGGTGAGCAGTTCTTC.

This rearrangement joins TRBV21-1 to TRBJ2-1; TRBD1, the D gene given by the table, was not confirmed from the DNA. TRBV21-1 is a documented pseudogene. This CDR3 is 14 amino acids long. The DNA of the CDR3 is TGTGCCAGCAGCAAAGGGCCCCCTTACAATGAGCAGTTCTTC. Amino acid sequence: CASSKGPPYNEQFF.

CDR3 nucleotides: TGTGCCAGTAGTATATCGGGATCCCCCTACAATGAGCAGTTCTTC. Protein: CASSISGSPYNEQFF. The J gene is TRBJ2-1, the V gene TRBV19; the D gene is possibly TRBD2 (5 bases). Deletions cut 2 bases from V and 2 bases from J, with 10 bases between. The CDR3 runs 15 residues. The germline V gene has CDR1 LNHDA and CDR2 SQIVND (reference sequence).

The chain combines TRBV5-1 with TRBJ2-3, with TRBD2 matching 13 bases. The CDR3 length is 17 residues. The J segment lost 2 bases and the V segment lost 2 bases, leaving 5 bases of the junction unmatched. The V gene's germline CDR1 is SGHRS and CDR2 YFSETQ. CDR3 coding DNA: TGCGCCAGCAGCTTCGGTACTAGCGGGAGGGCCACAGATACGCAGTATTTT. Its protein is CASSFGTSGRATDTQYF.

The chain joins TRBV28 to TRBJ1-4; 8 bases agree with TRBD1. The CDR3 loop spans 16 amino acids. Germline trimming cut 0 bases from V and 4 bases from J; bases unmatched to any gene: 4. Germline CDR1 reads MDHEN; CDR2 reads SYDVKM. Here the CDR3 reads CASSLWGTGHNEKLFF. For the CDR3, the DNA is TGTGCCAGCAGTTTATGGGGGACAGGTCATAATGAAAAACTGTTTTTT.

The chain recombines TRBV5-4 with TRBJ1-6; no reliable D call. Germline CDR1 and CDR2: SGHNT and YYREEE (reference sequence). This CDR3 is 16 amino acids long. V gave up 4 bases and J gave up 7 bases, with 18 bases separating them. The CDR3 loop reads CASSARGRERNSPLHF. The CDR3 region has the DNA TGTGCCAGCAGCGCCCGAGGGCGCGAAAGAAATTCACCCCTCCACTTT.

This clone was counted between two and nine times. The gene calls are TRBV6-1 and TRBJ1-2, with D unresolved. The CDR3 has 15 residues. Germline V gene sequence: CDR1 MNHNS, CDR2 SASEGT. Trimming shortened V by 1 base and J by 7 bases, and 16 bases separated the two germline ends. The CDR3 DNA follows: TGTGCCAGCAGTGAAGATCTGCGCCACGACATTGGCTACACCTTC. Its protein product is CASSEDLRHDIGYTF.

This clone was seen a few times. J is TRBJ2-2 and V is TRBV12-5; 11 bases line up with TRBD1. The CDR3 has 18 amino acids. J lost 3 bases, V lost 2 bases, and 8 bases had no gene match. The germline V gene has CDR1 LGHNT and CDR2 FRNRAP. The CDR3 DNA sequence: TGTGCTAGTGGTTTGTCTACCGGGACAGGGGGACACACCGGGGAGCTGTTTTTT. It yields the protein CASGLSTGTGGHTGELFF.

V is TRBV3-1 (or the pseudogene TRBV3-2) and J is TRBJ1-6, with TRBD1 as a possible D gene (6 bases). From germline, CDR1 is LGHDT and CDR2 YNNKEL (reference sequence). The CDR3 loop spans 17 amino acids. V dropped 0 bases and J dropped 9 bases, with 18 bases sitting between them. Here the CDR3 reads CASSQDEGGLGFSPLHF. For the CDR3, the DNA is TGTGCCAGCAGCCAAGATGAGGGGGGGCTAGGGTTTTCACCCCTCCACTTT.

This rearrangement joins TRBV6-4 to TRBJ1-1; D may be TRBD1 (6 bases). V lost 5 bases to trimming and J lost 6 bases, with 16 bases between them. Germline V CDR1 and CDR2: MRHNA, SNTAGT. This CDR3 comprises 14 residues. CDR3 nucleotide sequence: TGTGCCAGCAGTCAGGGCGAGGGGGAATCTGAAGCTTTCTTT. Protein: CASSQGEGESEAFF.

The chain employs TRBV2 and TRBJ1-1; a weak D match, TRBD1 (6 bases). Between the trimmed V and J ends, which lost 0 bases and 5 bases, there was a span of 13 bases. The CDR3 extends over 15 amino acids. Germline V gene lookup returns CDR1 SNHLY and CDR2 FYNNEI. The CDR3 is CASSEAPGVGTEAFF. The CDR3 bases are TGTGCCAGCAGTGAAGCCCCAGGGGTTGGTACTGAAGCTTTCTTT.

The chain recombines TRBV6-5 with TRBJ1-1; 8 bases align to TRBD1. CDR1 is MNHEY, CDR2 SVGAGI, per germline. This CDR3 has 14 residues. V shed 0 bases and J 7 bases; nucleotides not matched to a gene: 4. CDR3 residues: CASSYSYRGNEAFF. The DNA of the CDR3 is TGTGCCAGCAGTTACTCGTACAGGGGGAATGAAGCTTTCTTT.

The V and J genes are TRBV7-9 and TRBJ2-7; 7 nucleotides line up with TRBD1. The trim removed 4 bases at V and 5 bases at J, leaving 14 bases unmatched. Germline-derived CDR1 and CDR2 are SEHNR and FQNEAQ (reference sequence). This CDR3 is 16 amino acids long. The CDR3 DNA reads TGTGCCAGCAGCTCATGGACAGGTTTAAAGCGCCACGAGCAGTACTTC. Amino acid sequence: CASSSWTGLKRHEQYF.

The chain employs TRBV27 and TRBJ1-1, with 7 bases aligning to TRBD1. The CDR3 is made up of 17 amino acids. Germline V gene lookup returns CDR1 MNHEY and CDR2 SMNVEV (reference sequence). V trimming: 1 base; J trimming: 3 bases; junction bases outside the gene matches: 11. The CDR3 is CASSLWAGRGKDTEAFF. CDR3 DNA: TGTGCCAGCAGTTTATGGGCTGGCAGGGGGAAGGACACTGAAGCTTTCTTT.

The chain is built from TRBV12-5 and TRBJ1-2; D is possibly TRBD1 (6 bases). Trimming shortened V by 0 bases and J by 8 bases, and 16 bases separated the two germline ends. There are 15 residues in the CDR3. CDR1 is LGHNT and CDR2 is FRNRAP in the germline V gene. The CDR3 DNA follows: TGTGCTAGTGGTTTGGTACAGGGCAGAGTAGAGGGCTACACCTTC. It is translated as CASGLVQGRVEGYTF.